A single sample gave rise to the 8 T cell receptor beta chains below, sequenced in a study of beta chain features in type 1 diabetes. The isolated RNA, all of it, was reverse transcribed, so expressed TCRB transcripts were what got sequenced. Data came from immunoSEQ multiplex PCR; TCRdb stores just in-frame clones and leaves some out. The table shows around 240,000 clones, with around 68% occurring only once. The sample was naive CD4+ T cells from blood. The receptors derive from a man aged 30-40 years in good health.

The chain combines TRBV23-1 with TRBJ2-1, with 10 bases that match TRBD2. TRBV23-1 is reported as an ORF; its role is uncertain. Trimming at V came to 6 bases and at J to 6 bases, leaving 11 bases not matched to a gene. CDR3 length: 16 residues. The CDR3 reads CASSRRKRGGRNEQFF. CDR3 bases: TGCGCCAGCAGCCGTAGGAAGCGGGGGGGCCGCAATGAGCAGTTCTTC.

V gene TRBV28 combines with J gene TRBJ2-1, with 9 bases fitting TRBD2. V was pared by 4 bases and J by 7 bases, with 5 bases of the junction left unmatched. Germline CDR1 is MDHEN and CDR2 is SYDVKM. The CDR3 covers 14 residues. The CDR3 DNA is TGTGCCAGCAGTTATAGCGGGAGTTTAAATGAGCAGTTCTTC. It codes for CASSYSGSLNEQFF.

This sequence joins TRBV7-9 and TRBJ2-3; TRBD1 matches at 8 bases. CDR1 SEHNR and CDR2 FQNEAQ come from the germline V gene (reference sequence). The junction had 6 bases not matched to a gene; V was cut back by 8 bases and J by 2 bases. The CDR3 is 14 amino acids. The CDR3 spells CASGQQGVTDTQYF. In DNA form, the CDR3 reads TGTGCCAGCGGGCAACAGGGGGTCACAGATACGCAGTATTTT.

The chain carries TRBV15 and TRBJ2-7, with TRBD1 as a possible D gene (6 bases). The CDR3 totals 15 residues. The V end lost 0 bases, the J end lost 2 bases, and 11 bases lay between the germline ends. Germline V gives CDR1 LNHNV, CDR2 YYDKDF (reference sequence). Here the CDR3 DNA reads TGTGCCACCAGCAGAGATCGGGCAGGGGCCTACGAGCAGTACTTC. It is translated as CATSRDRAGAYEQYF.

This clone was observed a few times. The CDR3 protein is CASSEIQRGWDEQFF. The CDR3, as DNA: TGTGCCAGCAGTGAGATCCAGCGGGGATGGGATGAGCAGTTCTTC. This chain connects TRBV2 to TRBJ2-1; 7 bases match TRBD2. CDR1 is SNHLY and CDR2 is FYNNEI in the germline V gene. The junction had 10 bases not matched to a gene; V was cut back by 3 bases and J by 8 bases. The CDR3 is made up of 15 amino acids.

The gene calls are TRBV25-1 and TRBJ2-7, with TRBD1 as a possible D gene (7 bases). CDR1 is MGHDK and CDR2 is SYGVNS in the germline V gene. Trimming removed 8 bases from V and 3 bases from J, with 14 bases in between. This CDR3 is 13 amino acids long. The DNA of the CDR3 is TGTGCCAGCGGGGACCAGGGGGGCTACGAGCAGTACTTC. Protein: CASGDQGGYEQYF.

This sequence joins TRBV2 and TRBJ2-3; D not resolved. Per germline, CDR1 SNHLY and CDR2 FYNNEI. The V and J ends lost 2 bases and 5 bases respectively, with 8 bases between them. The CDR3 totals 13 residues. CDR3 loop: CASSEQHRDTQYF. The CDR3 DNA is TGTGCCAGCAGTGAACAGCACCGAGATACGCAGTATTTT.

The CDR3 sequence: CASSGLAVQETQYF. The DNA for the CDR3 is TGTGCCAGCAGTGGACTAGCTGTACAAGAGACCCAGTACTTC. The chain combines TRBV28 with TRBJ2-5, with 8 bases identical to TRBD2. CDR1 and CDR2 (germline): MDHEN, SYDVKM. The ends lost 5 bases at V and 2 bases at J; junction bases unmatched: 4. The CDR3 length is 14 residues.